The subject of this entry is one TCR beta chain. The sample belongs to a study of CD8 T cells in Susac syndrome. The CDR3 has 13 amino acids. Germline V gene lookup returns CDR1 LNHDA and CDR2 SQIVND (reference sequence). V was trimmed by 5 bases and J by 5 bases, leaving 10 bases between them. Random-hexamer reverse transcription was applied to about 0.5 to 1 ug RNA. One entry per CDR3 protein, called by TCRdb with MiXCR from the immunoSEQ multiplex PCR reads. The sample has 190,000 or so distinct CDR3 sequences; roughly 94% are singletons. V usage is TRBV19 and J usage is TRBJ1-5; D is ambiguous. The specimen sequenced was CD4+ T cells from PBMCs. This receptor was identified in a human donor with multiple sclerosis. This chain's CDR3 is CASSYGEDQPQHF. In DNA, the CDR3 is TGTGCCAGTAGTTACGGGGAAGATCAGCCCCAGCATTTT.